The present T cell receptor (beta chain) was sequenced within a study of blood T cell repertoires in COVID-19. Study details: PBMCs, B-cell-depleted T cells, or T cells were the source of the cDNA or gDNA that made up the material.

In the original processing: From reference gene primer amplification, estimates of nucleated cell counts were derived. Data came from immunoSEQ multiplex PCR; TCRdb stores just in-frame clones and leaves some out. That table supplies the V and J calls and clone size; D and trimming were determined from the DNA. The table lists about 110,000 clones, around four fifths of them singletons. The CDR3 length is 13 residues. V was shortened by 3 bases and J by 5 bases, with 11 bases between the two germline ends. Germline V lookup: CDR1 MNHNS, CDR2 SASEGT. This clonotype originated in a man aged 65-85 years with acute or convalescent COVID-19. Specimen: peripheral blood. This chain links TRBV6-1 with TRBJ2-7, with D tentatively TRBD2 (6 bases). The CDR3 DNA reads TGTGCCAGCAGTGATTGGCGGGGAGACGAGCAGTACTTC. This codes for CASSDWRGDEQYF.